These 23 T cell receptor beta chains came from one sample sequenced in a study of blood T cells in healthy people across ages. A J-beta primer mix and a sample-barcoded 5' primer were used in a second PCR of about 7 to 12 cycles. TCRdb reprocessed the 5' RACE reads via MiXCR and lists one record per CDR3 protein. This sample has fewer than 950,000 distinct CDR3 sequences, with roughly 35% found just once. Material for sequencing was blood. Every receptor here comes from a young man in good health.

This chain uses TRBV4-2 with TRBJ1-1; the D gene is possibly TRBD1 (6 bases). The CDR3 totals 16 residues. Trimming pared 4 bases from V and 5 bases from J, leaving 20 bases between. In germline, CDR1 is LGHNA, CDR2 YNFKEQ. DNA of the CDR3: TGTGCCAGCAGCCCTTCAGCTCAGGGGTTGATTACTGAAGCTTTCTTT. Protein sequence: CASSPSAQGLITEAFF.

The rearrangement links TRBV20-1 to TRBJ2-2, with D maybe TRBD2 (6 bases). CDR1 DFQATT and CDR2 SNEGSKA come from the germline V gene (reference sequence). The CDR3 runs to 18 residues. V dropped 0 bases and J dropped 5 bases, with 22 bases sitting between them. This CDR3 is CSARDPLGPGEWTGELFF. The CDR3 DNA sequence: TGCAGTGCTAGAGATCCGCTGGGACCGGGAGAATGGACCGGGGAGCTGTTTTTT.

The V gene is TRBV29-1, the J gene TRBJ2-3; TRBD2 might be the D (5 bases). The V gene lost 1 base and the J gene lost 6 bases, with 11 bases spanning the gap. The CDR3 has 13 residues. Germline values: CDR1 SQVTM, CDR2 ANQGSEA. The chain's CDR3 is CSVEGRADDTQYF. The CDR3 DNA is TGCAGCGTTGAAGGTAGAGCGGATGATACGCAGTATTTT.

There are a few counts of this clonotype. The chain couples TRBV7-2 to TRBJ2-3, with D possibly matching TRBD1 (6 bases). Germline CDR1 reads SGHTA; CDR2 reads FQGNSA. V was clipped by 5 bases and J by 8 bases, with 14 bases between them. This CDR3 is 13 amino acids long. This CDR3 is CASSHGQLATQYF. CDR3 in DNA: TGTGCCAGCAGCCATGGACAGCTTGCTACGCAGTATTTT.

Note on this clonotype: A much larger clonotype is one base distant, so this may be a read error. The rearrangement links TRBV12-3 or TRBV12-4 to TRBJ2-3; tentatively, D is TRBD2 (6 bases). V was pared by 5 bases and J by 10 bases, with 22 bases between. The CDR3 is 15 amino acids. CDR3 in DNA: TGTGCCAGCAGTCCCGGGGGTGTGAATACGGATGCGCAGTATTTT. This encodes CASSPGGVNTDAQYF.

The J gene is TRBJ2-7, the V gene TRBV11-2, with 7 bases matching TRBD2. V lost 6 bases to trimming and J lost 12 bases; unmatched junction nucleotides: 17. This CDR3 contains 14 residues. Per the germline V gene, CDR1 is SGHAT and CDR2 is FQNNGV. In DNA, the CDR3 is TGTGCCAGCAGTCCGGGGGGTTCGGGGGAGACCCGGTACTTC. It encodes CASSPGGSGETRYF.

With respect to this clonotype: The junction and the germline gene differ at one end; a read error may be behind it. V gene TRBV12-3 or TRBV12-4 combines with J gene TRBJ1-2, with D unresolved. The CDR3 sequence is 14 residues long. CDR3 nucleotides: TGTGCCAGCAGTTTAGCGCCGGCGGCATATGGCTACGCCTTC. Its protein is CASSLAPAAYGYAF.

This clonotype was detected only a few times. The chain uses TRBV12-3 or TRBV12-4 and TRBJ2-1; 10 bases line up with TRBD2. The CDR3 extends over 15 amino acids. J lost 15 bases, V lost 3 bases, and 14 bases had no gene match. As DNA, the CDR3 is TGTGCCAGCAGTTTCGATCCCTTAGCGGGGGGTACCGGGTTCTTC. This codes for CASSFDPLAGGTGFF.

The table lists this clonotype with a few counts. The chain couples TRBV20-1 to TRBJ2-1; TRBD2 matches at 9 bases. In germline, CDR1 is DFQATT, CDR2 SNEGSKA (reference sequence). The CDR3 is made up of 15 amino acids. The ends lost 3 bases at V and 6 bases at J; junction bases unmatched: 9. The CDR3 reads CSARYLAGSLNEQFF. Here the CDR3 DNA reads TGCAGTGCTAGGTATCTAGCGGGGTCTCTCAATGAGCAGTTCTTC.

The chain employs TRBV20-1 and TRBJ1-5; 12 bases match TRBD1. Germline loops: CDR1 DFQATT, CDR2 SNEGSKA (reference sequence). The CDR3 consists of 16 residues. V shed 6 bases and J 5 bases; nucleotides not matched to a gene: 11. The CDR3 protein is CSAFTAGTGGDQPQHF. CDR3 nucleotides: TGCAGTGCATTCACAGCAGGGACAGGGGGCGATCAGCCCCAGCATTTT.

The chain uses TRBV11-2 and TRBJ1-2; 7 bases are shared with TRBD1. The junction had 5 bases not matched to a gene; V was cut back by 3 bases and J by 7 bases. The CDR3 sequence is 13 residues long. In germline, CDR1 is SGHAT, CDR2 FQNNGV. The CDR3 sequence is CASSLGTAAGYTF. In DNA, the CDR3 is TGTGCCAGCAGCTTGGGGACAGCTGCTGGCTACACCTTC.

V and J are TRBV7-2 and TRBJ1-2; no clear D gene. Germline-derived CDR1 and CDR2 are SGHTA and FQGNSA. The CDR3 sequence is 13 residues long. Trimming took 4 bases from V and 8 from J, leaving 14 bases between them. CDR3 sequence: CASSSEDGEGYTF. CDR3 DNA sequence: TGTGCCAGCAGCTCTGAGGACGGGGAAGGCTACACCTTC. The entire variable domain, with the rest obtained from reference TRBV7-2 and TRBJ1-2, is as follows: GAGVSQSPSNKVTEKGKDVELRCDPISGHTALYWYRQSLGQGLEFLIYFQGNSAPDKSGLPSDRFSAERTGGSVSTLTIQRTQQEDSAVYLCASSSEDGEGYTFGSGTRLTVV.

V is TRBV19 and J is TRBJ1-5; no definite D call. CDR1 is LNHDA and CDR2 is SQIVND in the germline V gene (reference sequence). V gave up 1 base and J gave up 7 bases, with 14 bases separating them. This CDR3 region has 15 residues. The CDR3 DNA is TGTGCCAGTAGTATAGTCAGAGCGAATGGGCAGCCCCAGCATTTT. Its translation: CASSIVRANGQPQHF.

V gene TRBV7-9 combines with J gene TRBJ2-7; 10 positions match TRBD1. Germline loops: CDR1 SEHNR, CDR2 FQNEAQ (reference sequence). The J segment lost 6 bases and the V segment lost 5 bases, leaving 19 bases of the junction unmatched. The CDR3 is 18 amino acids. CDR3 residues: CASSIRGAGTGESGEQYF. CDR3 sequence (DNA): TGTGCCAGCAGCATAAGAGGAGCCGGGACAGGGGAATCAGGCGAGCAGTACTTC.

The chain uses TRBV7-2 and TRBJ1-5; a weak D match, TRBD1 (5 bases). V lost 3 bases, J lost 3 bases, and 12 bases lay in between. Per germline, CDR1 SGHTA and CDR2 FQGNSA. This CDR3 has 15 amino acids. As DNA, the CDR3 is TGTGCCAGCAGCTTTAGGGCAGGGTCCAATCAGCCCCAGCATTTT. Translated, it gives CASSFRAGSNQPQHF.

The chain is built from TRBV7-9 and TRBJ2-3; the D is unclear. CDR1 SEHNR and CDR2 FQNEAQ come from the germline V gene (reference sequence). The V gene lost 5 bases and the J gene lost 2 bases, with 11 bases spanning the gap. This CDR3 is 14 amino acids long. The CDR3 nucleotides read TGTGCCAGCAGCATCGAAGGGTCCACAGATACGCAGTATTTT. As protein: CASSIEGSTDTQYF.

This clonotype was counted at least ten times. This chain links TRBV5-1 with TRBJ2-3, with 8 bases identical to TRBD1. From germline, CDR1 is SGHRS and CDR2 YFSETQ. J was trimmed by 2 bases and V by 4 bases; bases with no gene match: 6. The CDR3 runs to 15 residues. In DNA form, the CDR3 reads TGCGCCAGCAGCCCGACAGGGGATTCCACAGATACGCAGTATTTT. Its protein is CASSPTGDSTDTQYF.

In its sample, this clonotype was seen many times. The chain combines TRBV12-3 or TRBV12-4 with TRBJ2-7; 8 bases map to TRBD1. The trim removed 6 bases at V and 1 base at J, leaving 5 bases unmatched. This CDR3 is 14 amino acids long. The CDR3 coding sequence is TGTGCCAGCAGCTACAGGGGGGATTCCTACGAGCAGTACTTC. This sequence encodes CASSYRGDSYEQYF.

The rearrangement joins TRBV4-3 to TRBJ1-4; TRBD1 aligns across 7 bases. V shed 0 bases and J 1 base; nucleotides not matched to a gene: 2. The germline CDR1 and CDR2 sequences are LGHNA and YSLEER. The CDR3 is made up of 16 amino acids. The chain's CDR3 is CASSQDYRGTNEKLFF. In DNA form, the CDR3 reads TGCGCCAGCAGCCAAGACTACAGGGGAACTAATGAAAAACTGTTTTTT.

The chain couples TRBV7-2 to TRBJ2-5; 10 positions match TRBD2. The length of the CDR3 is 19 residues. Per germline, CDR1 SGHTA and CDR2 FQGNSA. Trimming removed 4 bases from V and 2 bases from J; junction bases left unmatched: 16. The CDR3, as DNA: TGTGCCAGCAGCTCCCGTAGAGCGGGGGGGCCGATACGGCAAGAGACCCAGTACTTC. This translates into CASSSRRAGGPIRQETQYF.

The rearrangement uses TRBV28 and TRBJ1-2; 8 bases are shared with TRBD1. V lost 2 bases, J lost 7 bases, and 6 bases stayed unmatched. The CDR3 has 14 residues. Germline lookup yields CDR1 MDHEN and CDR2 SYDVKM. The CDR3 spells CASSLIAGGGGYTF. CDR3 nucleotide sequence: TGTGCCAGCAGTTTAATCGCAGGGGGCGGTGGCTACACCTTC.

The chain employs TRBV5-1 and TRBJ1-2; a weak D match, TRBD1 (5 bases). Deletions cut 0 bases from V and 1 base from J, with 10 bases between. CDR1 is SGHRS and CDR2 is YFSETQ in the germline V gene. The CDR3 has 15 residues. DNA for the CDR3: TGCGCCAGCAGCTTGGCCGGGGGGAATAACTATGGCTACACCTTC. Protein: CASSLAGGNNYGYTF.

This rearrangement joins TRBV20-1 to TRBJ2-5; 12 nucleotides match TRBD2. The CDR3 contains 14 residues. Germline assignment: CDR1 DFQATT and CDR2 SNEGSKA (reference sequence). Trimming at V came to 6 bases and at J to 5 bases, leaving 7 bases not matched to a gene. The CDR3 DNA reads as TGCAGTGCCCATCTAGCGGGGGGGGTTGAGACCCAGTACTTC. Its protein is CSAHLAGGVETQYF.